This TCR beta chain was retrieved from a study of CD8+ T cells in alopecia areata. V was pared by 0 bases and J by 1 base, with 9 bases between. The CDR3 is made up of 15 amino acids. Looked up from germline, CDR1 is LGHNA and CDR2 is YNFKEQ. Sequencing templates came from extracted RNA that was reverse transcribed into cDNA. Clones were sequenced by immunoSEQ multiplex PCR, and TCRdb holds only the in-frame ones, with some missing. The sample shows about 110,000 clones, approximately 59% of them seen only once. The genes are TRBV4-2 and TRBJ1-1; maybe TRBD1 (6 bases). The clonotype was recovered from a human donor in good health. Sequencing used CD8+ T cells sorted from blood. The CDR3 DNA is TGTGCCAGCAGCCAAGATAGGGGGGCGAACACTGAAGCTTTCTTT. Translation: CASSQDRGANTEAFF.